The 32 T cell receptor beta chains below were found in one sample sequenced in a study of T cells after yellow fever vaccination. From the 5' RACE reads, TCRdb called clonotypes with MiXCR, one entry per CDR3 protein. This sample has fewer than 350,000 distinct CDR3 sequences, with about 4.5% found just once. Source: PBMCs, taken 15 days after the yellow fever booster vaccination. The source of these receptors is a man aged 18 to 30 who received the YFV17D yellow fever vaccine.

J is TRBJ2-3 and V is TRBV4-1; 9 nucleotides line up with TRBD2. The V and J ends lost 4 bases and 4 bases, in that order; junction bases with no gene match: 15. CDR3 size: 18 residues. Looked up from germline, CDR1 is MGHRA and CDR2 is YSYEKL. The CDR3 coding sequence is TGCGCCAGCAGCCTCAAGATGAATAGCGGGGGTTCGGCAGATACGCAGTATTTT. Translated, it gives CASSLKMNSGGSADTQYF.

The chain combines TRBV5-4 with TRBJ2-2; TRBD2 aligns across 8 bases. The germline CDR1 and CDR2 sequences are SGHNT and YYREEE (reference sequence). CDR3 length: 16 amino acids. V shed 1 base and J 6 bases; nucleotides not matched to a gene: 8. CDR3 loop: CASSLKSGGMAGELFF. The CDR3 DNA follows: TGTGCCAGCAGCTTGAAGAGCGGGGGCATGGCCGGGGAGCTGTTTTTT.

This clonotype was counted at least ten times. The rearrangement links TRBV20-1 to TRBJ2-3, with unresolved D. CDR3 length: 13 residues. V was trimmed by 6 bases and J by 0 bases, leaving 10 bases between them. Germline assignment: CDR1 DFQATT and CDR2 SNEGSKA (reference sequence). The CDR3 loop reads CSASNPSTDTQYF. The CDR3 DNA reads TGCAGTGCCAGCAACCCGAGCACAGATACGCAGTATTTT.

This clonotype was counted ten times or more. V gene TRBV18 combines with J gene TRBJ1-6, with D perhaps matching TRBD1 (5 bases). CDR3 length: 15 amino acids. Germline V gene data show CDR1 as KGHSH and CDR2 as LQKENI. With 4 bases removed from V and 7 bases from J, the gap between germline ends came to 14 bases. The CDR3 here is CASSRERGNNSPLHF. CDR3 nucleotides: TGTGCCAGCTCACGGGAACGGGGGAACAATTCACCCCTCCACTTT.

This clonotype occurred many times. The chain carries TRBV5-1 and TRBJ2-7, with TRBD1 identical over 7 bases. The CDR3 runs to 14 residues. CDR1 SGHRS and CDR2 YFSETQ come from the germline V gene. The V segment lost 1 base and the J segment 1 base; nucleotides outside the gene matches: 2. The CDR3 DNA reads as TGCGCCAGCAGCTTGCAGGGGGAATCCTACGAGCAGTACGTC. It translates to CASSLQGESYEQYV.

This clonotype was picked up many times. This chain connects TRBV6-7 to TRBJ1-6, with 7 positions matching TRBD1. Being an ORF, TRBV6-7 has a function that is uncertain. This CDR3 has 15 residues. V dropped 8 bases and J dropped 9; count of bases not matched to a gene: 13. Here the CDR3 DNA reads TGTGCCAGCCGGAGGGGTTGCAGGGGGGGTTCACCCCTCCACTTT. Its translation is CASRRGCRGGSPLHF.

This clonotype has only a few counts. CDR3 DNA: TGTGCCAGCAGGCCTGGGGGGGGACCCTACAATGAGCAGTTCTTC. This sequence encodes CASRPGGGPYNEQFF. The gene calls are TRBV3-1 and TRBJ2-1, with 7 bases that match TRBD2. Germline V CDR1 and CDR2: LGHDT, YNNKEL (reference sequence). Trimming at V came to 6 bases and at J to 2 bases, leaving 7 bases not matched to a gene. The CDR3 contains 15 residues.

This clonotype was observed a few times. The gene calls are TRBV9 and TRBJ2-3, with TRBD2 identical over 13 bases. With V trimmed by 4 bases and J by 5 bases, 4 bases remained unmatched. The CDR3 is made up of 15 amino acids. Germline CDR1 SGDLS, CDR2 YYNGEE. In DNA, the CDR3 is TGTGCCAGCAGCCCGACTAGCGGGGGGATAGATACGCAGTATTTT. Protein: CASSPTSGGIDTQYF.

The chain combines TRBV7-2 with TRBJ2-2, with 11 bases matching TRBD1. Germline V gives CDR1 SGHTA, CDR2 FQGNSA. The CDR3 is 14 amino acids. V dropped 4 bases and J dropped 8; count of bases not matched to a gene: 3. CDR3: CASSSDRGQGELFF. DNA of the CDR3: TGTGCCAGCAGCTCGGACAGGGGGCAAGGGGAGCTGTTTTTT.

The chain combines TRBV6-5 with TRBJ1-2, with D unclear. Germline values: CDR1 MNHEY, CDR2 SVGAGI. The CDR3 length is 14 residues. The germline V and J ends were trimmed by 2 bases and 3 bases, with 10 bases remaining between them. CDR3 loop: CASSYDRAHYGYTF. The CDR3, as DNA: TGTGCCAGCAGTTACGATAGGGCCCACTATGGCTACACCTTC.

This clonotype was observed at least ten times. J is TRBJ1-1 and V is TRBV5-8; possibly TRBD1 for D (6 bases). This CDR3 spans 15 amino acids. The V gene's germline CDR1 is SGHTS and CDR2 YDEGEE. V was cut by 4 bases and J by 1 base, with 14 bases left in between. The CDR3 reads CASSPIRGENTEAFF. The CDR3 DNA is TGTGCCAGCAGCCCCATTAGGGGGGAGAACACTGAAGCTTTCTTT. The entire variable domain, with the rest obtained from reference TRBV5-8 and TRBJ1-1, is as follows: EAGVTQSPTHLIKTRGQQATLRCSPISGHTSVYWYQQALGLGLQFLLWYDEGEERNRGNFPPRFSGRQFPNYSSELNVNALELEDSALYLCASSPIRGENTEAFFGQGTRLTVV.

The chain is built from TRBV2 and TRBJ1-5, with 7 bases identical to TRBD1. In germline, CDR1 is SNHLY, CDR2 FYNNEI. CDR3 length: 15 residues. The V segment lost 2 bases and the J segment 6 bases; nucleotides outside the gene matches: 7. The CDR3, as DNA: TGTGCCAGCAGTGAACAATTAAGGGGGCGTCAGCCCCAGCATTTT. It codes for CASSEQLRGRQPQHF. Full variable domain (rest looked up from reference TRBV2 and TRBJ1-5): EPEVTQTPSHQVTQMGQEVILRCVPISNHLYFYWYRQILGQKVEFLVSFYNNEISEKSEIFDDQFSVERPDGSNFTLKIRSTKLEDSAMYFCASSEQLRGRQPQHFGDGTRLSIL.

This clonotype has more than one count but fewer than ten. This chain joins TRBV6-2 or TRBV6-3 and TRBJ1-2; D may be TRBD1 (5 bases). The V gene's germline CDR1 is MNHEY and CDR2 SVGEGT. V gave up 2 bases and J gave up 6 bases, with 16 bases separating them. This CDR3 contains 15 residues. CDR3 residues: CASSYVRGGADGYTF. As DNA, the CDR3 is TGTGCCAGCAGTTACGTCCGGGGCGGCGCCGATGGCTACACCTTC.

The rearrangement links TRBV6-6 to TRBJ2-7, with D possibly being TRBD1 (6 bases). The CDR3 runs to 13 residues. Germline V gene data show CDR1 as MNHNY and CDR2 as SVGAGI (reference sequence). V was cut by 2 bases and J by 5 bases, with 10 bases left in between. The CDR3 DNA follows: TGTGCCAGCAGTTACGGGACACAGAACGAGCAGTACTTC. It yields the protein CASSYGTQNEQYF.

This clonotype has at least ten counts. CDR3 coding DNA: TGTGCCAGCAGCCAAGATTTGGTTGCCTACGAGCAGTACTTC. Translated: CASSQDLVAYEQYF. The chain couples TRBV3-1 to TRBJ2-7, with unresolved D. V lost 0 bases, J lost 2 bases, and 8 bases lay in between. Germline-derived CDR1 and CDR2 are LGHDT and YNNKEL (reference sequence). CDR3 length: 14 amino acids.

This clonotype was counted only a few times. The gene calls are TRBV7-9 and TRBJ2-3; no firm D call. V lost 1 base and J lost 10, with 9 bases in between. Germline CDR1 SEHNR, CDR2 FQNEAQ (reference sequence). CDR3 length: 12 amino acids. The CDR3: CASSLGAPAQYF. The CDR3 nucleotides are TGTGCCAGCAGCTTAGGAGCCCCAGCGCAGTATTTT.

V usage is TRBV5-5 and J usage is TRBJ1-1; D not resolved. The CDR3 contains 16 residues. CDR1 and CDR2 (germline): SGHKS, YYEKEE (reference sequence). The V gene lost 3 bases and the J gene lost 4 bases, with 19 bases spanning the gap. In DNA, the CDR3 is TGTGCCAGCAGCTACCCGGGCCTCAAACCGGGCACTGAAGCTTTCTTT. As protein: CASSYPGLKPGTEAFF.

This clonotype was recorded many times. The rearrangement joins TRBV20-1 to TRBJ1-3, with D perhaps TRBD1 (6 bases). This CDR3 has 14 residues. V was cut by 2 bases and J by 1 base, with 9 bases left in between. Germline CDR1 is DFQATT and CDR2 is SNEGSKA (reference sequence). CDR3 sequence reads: CSARRGVSGNTIYF. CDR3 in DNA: TGCAGTGCTAGAAGGGGGGTTTCTGGAAACACCATATATTTT.

Here the CDR3 reads CARGTEDQPQHF. CDR3 nucleotide sequence: TGTGCCAGGGGGACAGAGGATCAGCCCCAGCATTTT. The rearrangement links TRBV11-3 to TRBJ1-5; 7 nucleotides agree with TRBD1. After removal of 9 bases from V and 5 bases from J, the junction contained 4 bases not matched to a gene. The germline gives CDR1 SGHNT, CDR2 YENEEA. The CDR3 length is 12 residues.

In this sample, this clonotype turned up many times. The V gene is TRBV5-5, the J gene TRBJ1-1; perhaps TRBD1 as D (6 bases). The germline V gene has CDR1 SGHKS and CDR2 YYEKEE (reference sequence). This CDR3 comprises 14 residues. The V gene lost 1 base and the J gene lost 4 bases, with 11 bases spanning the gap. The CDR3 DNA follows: TGTGCCAGCAGCTTGTGGGGGCTAGGCACTGAAGCTTTCTTT. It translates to CASSLWGLGTEAFF.

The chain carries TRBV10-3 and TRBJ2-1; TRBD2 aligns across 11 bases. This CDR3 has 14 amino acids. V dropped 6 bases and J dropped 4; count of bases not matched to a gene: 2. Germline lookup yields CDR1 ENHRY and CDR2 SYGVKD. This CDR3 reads CAISTSGGYNEQFF. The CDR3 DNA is TGTGCCATCAGCACTAGCGGGGGTTACAATGAGCAGTTCTTC.

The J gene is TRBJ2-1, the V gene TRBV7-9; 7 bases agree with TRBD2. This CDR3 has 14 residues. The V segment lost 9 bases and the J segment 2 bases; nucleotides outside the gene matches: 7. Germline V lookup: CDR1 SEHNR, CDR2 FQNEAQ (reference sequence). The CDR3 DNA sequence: TGTGCCAGTGGGATGGGAGGGACCTACAATGAGCAGTTCTTC. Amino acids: CASGMGGTYNEQFF.

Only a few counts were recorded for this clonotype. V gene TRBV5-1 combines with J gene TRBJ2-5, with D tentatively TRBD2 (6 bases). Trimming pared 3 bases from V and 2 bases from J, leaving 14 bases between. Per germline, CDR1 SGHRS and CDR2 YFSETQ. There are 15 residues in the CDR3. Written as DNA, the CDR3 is TGCGCCAGCAGCTGGGGACTTTTTTTTCAAGAGACCCAGTACTTC. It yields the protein CASSWGLFFQETQYF.

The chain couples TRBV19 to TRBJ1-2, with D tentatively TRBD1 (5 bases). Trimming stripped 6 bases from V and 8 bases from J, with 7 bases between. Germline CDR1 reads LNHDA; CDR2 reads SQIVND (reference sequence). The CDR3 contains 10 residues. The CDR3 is CASRGEGYTF. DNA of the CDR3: TGTGCCAGTAGGGGGGAAGGCTACACCTTC.

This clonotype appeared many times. DNA of the CDR3: TGTGCCAGCAGCGTAGGCCCTTTGCGGGGGACCAATGAGCAGTTCTTC. Translated, it gives CASSVGPLRGTNEQFF. V gene TRBV9 combines with J gene TRBJ2-1; 7 bases are a match to TRBD2. CDR1 and CDR2 from the germline V gene are SGDLS and YYNGEE. CDR3 size: 16 residues. Trimming took 0 bases from V and 6 from J; bases not matched to a gene: 9.

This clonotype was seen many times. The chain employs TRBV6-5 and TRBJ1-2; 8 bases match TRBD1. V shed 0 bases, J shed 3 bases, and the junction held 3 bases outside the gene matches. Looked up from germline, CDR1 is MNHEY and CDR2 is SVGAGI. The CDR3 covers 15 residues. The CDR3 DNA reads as TGTGCCAGCAGTTACTCGGCAGGGGGCGACTATGGCTACACCTTC. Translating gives CASSYSAGGDYGYTF.

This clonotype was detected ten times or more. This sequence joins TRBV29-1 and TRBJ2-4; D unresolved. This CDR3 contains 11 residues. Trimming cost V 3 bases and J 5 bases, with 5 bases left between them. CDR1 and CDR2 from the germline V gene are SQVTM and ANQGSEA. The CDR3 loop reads CSVDEQNIQYF. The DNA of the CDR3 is TGCAGCGTTGATGAGCAAAACATTCAGTACTTC.

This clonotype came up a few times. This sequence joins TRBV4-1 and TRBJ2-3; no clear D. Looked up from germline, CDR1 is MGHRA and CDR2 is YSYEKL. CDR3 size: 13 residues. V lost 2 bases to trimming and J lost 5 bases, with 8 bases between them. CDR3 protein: CASSQPRGDTQYF. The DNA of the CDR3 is TGCGCCAGCAGCCAACCCCGAGGAGATACGCAGTATTTT.

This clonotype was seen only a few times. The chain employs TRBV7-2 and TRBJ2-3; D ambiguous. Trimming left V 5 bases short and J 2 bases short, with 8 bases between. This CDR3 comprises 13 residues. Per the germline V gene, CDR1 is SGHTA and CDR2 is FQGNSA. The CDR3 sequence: CASSPRPTDTQYF. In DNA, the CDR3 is TGTGCCAGCAGCCCGCGCCCCACAGATACGCAGTATTTT.

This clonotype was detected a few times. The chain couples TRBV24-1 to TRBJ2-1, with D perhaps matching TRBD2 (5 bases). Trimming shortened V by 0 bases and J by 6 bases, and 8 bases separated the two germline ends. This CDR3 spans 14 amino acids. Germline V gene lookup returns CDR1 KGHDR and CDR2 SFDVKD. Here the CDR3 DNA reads TGTGCCACCAGTGATTTGTACCGGGGCAATGAGCAGTTCTTC. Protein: CATSDLYRGNEQFF.

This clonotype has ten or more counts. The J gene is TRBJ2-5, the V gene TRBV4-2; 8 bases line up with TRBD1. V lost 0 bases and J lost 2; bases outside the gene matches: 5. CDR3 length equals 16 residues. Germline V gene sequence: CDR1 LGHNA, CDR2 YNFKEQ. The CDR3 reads CASSQDRGRGQETQYF. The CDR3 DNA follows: TGTGCCAGCAGCCAAGACAGGGGGCGAGGGCAAGAGACCCAGTACTTC.

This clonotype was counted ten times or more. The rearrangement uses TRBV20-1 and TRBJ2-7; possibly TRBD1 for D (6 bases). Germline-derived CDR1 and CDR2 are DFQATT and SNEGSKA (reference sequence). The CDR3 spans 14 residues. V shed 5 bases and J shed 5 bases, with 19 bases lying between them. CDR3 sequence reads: CSAYAHDRPDEQYV. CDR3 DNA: TGCAGTGCTTACGCCCACGACAGGCCTGACGAGCAGTACGTC.